These T cell receptor beta chains were read from a single sample in a study of T cells in localized non-small cell lung cancer. The table came from immunoSEQ multiplex PCR; TCRdb's copy has only in-frame clones and leaves some out. The sample records approximately 83,000 clones, 70% to 90% being singletons. This material consisted of peripheral blood, taken before any cancer treatment. The receptors here all came from a woman aged 40 to 75 with stage I squamous cell lung carcinoma. Each CDR3 is given with its conserved first and last residue. D genes are given only for firm matches. The size field is filled for only some rows; it gives once, few, many or a size class.

cdr3_nt cdr3_aa j_call d_call clone_size v_call
TGTGCCAGCAGGACGGGACAAGCTTCCACAGATACGCAGTATTTT CASRTGQASTDTQYF TRBJ2-3 . . TRBV2
TGTGCCAGCAGTGAAGGTTGGGGGCAGGGAGTAGAGTATGGCTACACCTTC CASSEGWGQGVEYGYTF TRBJ1-2 . . TRBV6-1
TGCAGCGTTCGGGTAGGGACAGGGATCAACGAGCAGTACTTC CSVRVGTGINEQYF TRBJ2-7 TRBD1 . TRBV29-1
TGTGCCTCCCGACGGGGCCGGAGAACTGAAGCTTTCTTT CASRRGRRTEAFF TRBJ1-1 . . TRBV2
TGTGCCAGCAGCCGGGCCGGGACCTCAATAGCCAAACTGTTTTTT CASSRAGTSIAKLFF TRBJ1-4 . . TRBV5-4
TGTGCCAGCAGCGGTAGCGGGGGGGCCCACAATGAGCAGTTCTTC CASSGSGGAHNEQFF TRBJ2-1 TRBD2 . TRBV9
TGCGCCAGCAGCTTTTCATTGACGGCCACCGGGGAGCTGTTTTTT CASSFSLTATGELFF TRBJ2-2 . few TRBV5-1
TGCGCCAGCAGCCAAGAAGGGGGGAACACTGAAGCTTTCTTT CASSQEGGNTEAFF TRBJ1-1 . few TRBV4-1
TGCGCCAGCAGCAGACTTACTACAGGGCAGGGTGGAAACACCATATATTTT CASSRLTTGQGGNTIYF TRBJ1-3 . . TRBV5-1
TGTGCCAGCAGTGGAGGGCGTGGGGATGGCTACACCTTC CASSGGRGDGYTF TRBJ1-2 . . TRBV6-1
TGTGCCATCAGGGGGACAGGGGATAATGAAAAACTGTTTTTT CAIRGTGDNEKLFF TRBJ1-4 TRBD1 . TRBV10-3
TGTGCCAGCAGCTTCCGGGCCGGGGGGGCCGGGGAGACCCAGTACTTC CASSFRAGGAGETQYF TRBJ2-5 TRBD2 . TRBV9
TGTGCCAGCAGCGATGGGACAGTAGACTATGGCTACACCTTC CASSDGTVDYGYTF TRBJ1-2 TRBD1 . TRBV7-9
TGCGCCAGCAGCTACGGGACAGGGAACTATGGCTACACCTTC CASSYGTGNYGYTF TRBJ1-2 TRBD1 . TRBV5-1
TGTGTCAGTAGTATGCCCCTTTATGGCTACACCTTC CVSSMPLYGYTF TRBJ1-2 . once TRBV19
TGTGCGGGGAAGCGGGCCCTGAACACCGGGGAGCTGTTTTTT CAGKRALNTGELFF TRBJ2-2 . . TRBV6-1